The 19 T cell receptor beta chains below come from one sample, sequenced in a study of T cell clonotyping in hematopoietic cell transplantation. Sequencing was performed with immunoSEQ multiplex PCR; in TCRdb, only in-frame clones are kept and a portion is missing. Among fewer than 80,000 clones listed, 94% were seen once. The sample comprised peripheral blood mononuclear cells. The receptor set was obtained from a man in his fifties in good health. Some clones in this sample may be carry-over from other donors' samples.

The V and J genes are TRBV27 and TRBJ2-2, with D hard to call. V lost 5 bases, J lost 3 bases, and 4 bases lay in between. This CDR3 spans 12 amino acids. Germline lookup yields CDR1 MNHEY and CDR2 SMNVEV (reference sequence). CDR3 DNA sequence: TGTGCCAGCAGTCACTACACCGGGGAGCTGTTTTTT. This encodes CASSHYTGELFF.

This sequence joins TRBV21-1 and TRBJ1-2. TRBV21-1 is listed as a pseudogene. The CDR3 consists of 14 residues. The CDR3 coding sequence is TGTGCCAGCAGCAGCGGGACACCCGGCTATGGCTACACCTTC. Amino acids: CASSSGTPGYGYTF.

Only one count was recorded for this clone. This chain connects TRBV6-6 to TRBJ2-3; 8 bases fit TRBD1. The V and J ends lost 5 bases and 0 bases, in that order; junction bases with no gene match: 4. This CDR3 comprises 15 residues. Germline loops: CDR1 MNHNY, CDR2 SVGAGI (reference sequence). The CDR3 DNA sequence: TGTGCCAGCAGTAGACAGGGGTCTAGCACAGATACGCAGTATTTT. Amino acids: CASSRQGSSTDTQYF.

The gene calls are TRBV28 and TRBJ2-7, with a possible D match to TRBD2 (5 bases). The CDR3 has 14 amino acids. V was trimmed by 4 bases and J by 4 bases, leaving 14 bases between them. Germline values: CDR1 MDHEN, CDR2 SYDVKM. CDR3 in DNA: TGTGCCAGCAGTTCCAGCGGAGGCCTTTACGAGCAGTACTTC. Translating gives CASSSSGGLYEQYF.

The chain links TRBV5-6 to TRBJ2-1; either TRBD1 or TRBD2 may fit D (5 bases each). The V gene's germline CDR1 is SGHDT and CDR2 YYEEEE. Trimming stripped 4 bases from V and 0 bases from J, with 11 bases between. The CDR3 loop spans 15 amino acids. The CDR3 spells CASSPGGGSYNEQFF. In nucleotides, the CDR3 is TGTGCCAGCAGCCCGGGTGGGGGCTCCTACAATGAGCAGTTCTTC.

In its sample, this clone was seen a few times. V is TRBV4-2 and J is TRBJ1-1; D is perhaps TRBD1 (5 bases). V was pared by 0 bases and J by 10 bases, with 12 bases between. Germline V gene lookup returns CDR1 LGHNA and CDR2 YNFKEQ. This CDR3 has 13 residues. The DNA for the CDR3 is TGTGCCAGCAGCCAAGATCACAACGGGGGAGCTTTCTTT. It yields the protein CASSQDHNGGAFF.

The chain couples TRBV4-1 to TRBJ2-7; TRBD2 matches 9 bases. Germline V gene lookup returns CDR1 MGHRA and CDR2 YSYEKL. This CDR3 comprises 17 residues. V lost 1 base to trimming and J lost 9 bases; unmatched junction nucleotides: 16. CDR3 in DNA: TGCGCCAGCAGCCAAGTTCCCCGAGCGGGAGGTGGGGGAAGGCAGTACTTC. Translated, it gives CASSQVPRAGGGGRQYF.

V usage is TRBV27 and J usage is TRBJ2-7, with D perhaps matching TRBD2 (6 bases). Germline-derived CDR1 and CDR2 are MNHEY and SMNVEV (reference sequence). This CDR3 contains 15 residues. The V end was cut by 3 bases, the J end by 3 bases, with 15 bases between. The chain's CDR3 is CASSFGGVGLYEQYF. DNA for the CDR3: TGTGCCAGCAGTTTTGGCGGGGTGGGTCTCTACGAGCAGTACTTC.

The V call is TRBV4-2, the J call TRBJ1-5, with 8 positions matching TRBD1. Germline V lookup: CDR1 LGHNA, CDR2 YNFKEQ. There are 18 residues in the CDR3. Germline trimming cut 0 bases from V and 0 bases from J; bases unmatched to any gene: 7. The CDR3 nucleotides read TGTGCCAGCAGCCAAGACCAAAACAGGGGGTATAGCAATCAGCCCCAGCATTTT. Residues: CASSQDQNRGYSNQPQHF.

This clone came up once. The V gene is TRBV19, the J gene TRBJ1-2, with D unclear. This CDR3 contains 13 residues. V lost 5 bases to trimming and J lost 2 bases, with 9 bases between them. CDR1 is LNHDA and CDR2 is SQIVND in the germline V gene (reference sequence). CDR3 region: CASSFSHNYGYTF. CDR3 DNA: TGTGCCAGTAGTTTCTCACACAACTATGGCTACACCTTC.

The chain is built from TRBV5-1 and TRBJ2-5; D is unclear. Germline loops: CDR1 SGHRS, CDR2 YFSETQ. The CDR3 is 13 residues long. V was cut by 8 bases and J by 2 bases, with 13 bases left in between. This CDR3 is CASKLRIQETQYF. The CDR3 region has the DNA TGCGCCAGTAAGTTAAGGATTCAAGAGACCCAGTACTTC.

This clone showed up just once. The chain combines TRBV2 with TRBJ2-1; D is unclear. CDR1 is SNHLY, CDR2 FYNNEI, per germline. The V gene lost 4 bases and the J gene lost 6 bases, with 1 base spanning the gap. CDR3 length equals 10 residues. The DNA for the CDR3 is TGTGCCAGCAGTGGCAATGAGCAGTTCTTC. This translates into CASSGNEQFF. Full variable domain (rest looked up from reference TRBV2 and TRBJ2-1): EPEVTQTPSHQVTQMGQEVILRCVPISNHLYFYWYRQILGQKVEFLVSFYNNEISEKSEIFDDQFSVERPDGSNFTLKIRSTKLEDSAMYFCASSGNEQFFGPGTRLTVL.

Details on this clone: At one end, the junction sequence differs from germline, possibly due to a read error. CDR3 bases: TGTGCCAGCAGCTTAGTCGGGGACAGGGAGTTGTTTTTT. It specifies CASSLVGDRELFF. The rearrangement uses TRBV11-2 and TRBJ2-2, with 9 positions matching TRBD1. CDR1 is SGHAT, CDR2 FQNNGV, per germline. The CDR3 totals 13 residues.

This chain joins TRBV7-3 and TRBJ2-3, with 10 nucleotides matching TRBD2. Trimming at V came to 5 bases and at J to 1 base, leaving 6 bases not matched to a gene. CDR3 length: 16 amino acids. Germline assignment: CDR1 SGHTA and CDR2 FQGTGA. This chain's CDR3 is CASSLSGGAGTDTQYF. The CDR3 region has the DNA TGTGCCAGCAGCCTCAGCGGGGGGGCCGGCACAGATACGCAGTATTTT.

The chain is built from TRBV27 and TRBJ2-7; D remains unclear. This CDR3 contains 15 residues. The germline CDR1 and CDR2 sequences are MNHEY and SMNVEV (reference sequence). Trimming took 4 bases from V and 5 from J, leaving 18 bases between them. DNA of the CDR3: TGTGCCAGCAGTTCTATTCCACCGTCTTCGGACGAGCAGTACTTC. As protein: CASSSIPPSSDEQYF.

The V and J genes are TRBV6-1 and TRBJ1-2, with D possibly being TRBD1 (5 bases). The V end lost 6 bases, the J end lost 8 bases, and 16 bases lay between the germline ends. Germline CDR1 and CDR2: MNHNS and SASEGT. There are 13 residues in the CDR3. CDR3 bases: TGTGCCAGCAGGGCCAGGGAGCTGGCCGGCTACACCTTC. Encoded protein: CASRARELAGYTF.

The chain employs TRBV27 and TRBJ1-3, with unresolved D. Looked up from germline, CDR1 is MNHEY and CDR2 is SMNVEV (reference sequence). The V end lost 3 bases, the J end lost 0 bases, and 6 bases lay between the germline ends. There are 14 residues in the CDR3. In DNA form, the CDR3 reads TGTGCCAGCAGTTTGAGCAGCTCTGGAAACACCATATATTTT. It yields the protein CASSLSSSGNTIYF.

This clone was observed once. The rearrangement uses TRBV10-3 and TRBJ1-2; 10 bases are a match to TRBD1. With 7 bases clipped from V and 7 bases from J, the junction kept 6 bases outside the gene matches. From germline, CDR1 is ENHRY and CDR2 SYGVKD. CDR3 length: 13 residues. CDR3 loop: CAINEGQGGGYTF. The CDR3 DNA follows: TGTGCCATCAACGAAGGACAGGGGGGTGGCTACACCTTC.

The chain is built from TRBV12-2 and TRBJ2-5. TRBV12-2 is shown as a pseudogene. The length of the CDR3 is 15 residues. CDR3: CASRLEIRGEETQYF. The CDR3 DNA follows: TGTGCAAGTCGCTTAGAAATCCGAGGGGAAGAGACCCAGTACTTC.